One and the same sample provided the 16 T cell receptor beta chains below, sequenced in a study of T cells in tuberculosis. The method was immunoSEQ multiplex PCR; TCRdb's version includes in-frame clones alone and lacks a portion of them. Of roughly 34,000 clones in the sample, 85% to 95% were seen once. The sequencing sample was made of PBMCs. The receptor set was obtained from a donor aged 10 to 29 with latent tuberculosis or without tuberculosis infection. Some clones in this sample may be carry-over from other donors' samples.

The table lists this clone with a count of one. CDR3 DNA: TGTGCCAGCAGCTTAGCGCGCTCGAACACTGAAGCTTTCTTT. Translating gives CASSLARSNTEAFF. The chain couples TRBV7-9 to TRBJ1-1; D is ambiguous. The germline V and J ends were trimmed by 0 bases and 1 base, with 6 bases remaining between them. Germline V CDR1 and CDR2: SEHNR, FQNEAQ (reference sequence). This CDR3 has 14 amino acids. The whole variable domain, remainder taken from reference TRBV7-9 and TRBJ1-1, is DTGVSQNPRHKITKRGQNVTFRCDPISEHNRLYWYRQTLGQGPEFLTYFQNEAQLEKSRLLSDRFSAERPKGSFSTLEIQRTEQGDSAMYLCASSLARSNTEAFFGQGTRLTVV.

The chain uses TRBV6-1 and TRBJ2-3; 7 bases are a match to TRBD1. Germline CDR1 MNHNS, CDR2 SASEGT. This CDR3 contains 14 residues. V was pared by 7 bases and J by 6 bases, with 10 bases of the junction left unmatched. The CDR3 region is CASIQDRLSDTQYF. The DNA for the CDR3 is TGTGCCAGCATCCAGGACAGGTTATCGGATACGCAGTATTTT.

The chain employs TRBV5-4 and TRBJ1-2; TRBD1 aligns across 10 bases. Germline loops: CDR1 SGHNT, CDR2 YYREEE (reference sequence). V gave up 2 bases and J gave up 2 bases; unmatched junction bases: 3. The CDR3 spans 15 residues. In nucleotides, the CDR3 is TGTGCCAGCAGCTTTAAGGACAGGGGGAACTATGGCTACACCTTC. It specifies CASSFKDRGNYGYTF.

This clone has a handful of counts. The V and J genes are TRBV4-1 and TRBJ1-2, with D hard to call. Germline values: CDR1 MGHRA, CDR2 YSYEKL. CDR3 size: 14 residues. The V and J ends lost 5 bases and 0 bases respectively, with 10 bases between them. The CDR3 region has the DNA TGCGCCAGCAGCGCCCCGGGTACTAACTATGGCTACACCTTC. Protein sequence: CASSAPGTNYGYTF.

V usage is TRBV27 and J usage is TRBJ1-1; the match to TRBD1 covers 10 bases. The CDR3 extends over 14 amino acids. Trimming cost V 4 bases and J 7 bases; bases outside gene matches: 6. CDR1 and CDR2 (germline): MNHEY, SMNVEV (reference sequence). CDR3 sequence: CASSSRQGAVEAFF. CDR3 in DNA: TGTGCCAGCAGTTCCCGACAGGGGGCGGTTGAAGCTTTCTTT.

This clone has just one count. The V and J genes are TRBV7-9 and TRBJ2-7; no clear D. Trimming took off 4 bases at V and 1 base at J, with 5 bases between the two ends. The CDR3 length is 12 residues. The germline gives CDR1 SEHNR, CDR2 FQNEAQ (reference sequence). The CDR3 is CASSSTSYEQYF. The DNA of the CDR3 is TGTGCCAGCAGCTCGACTTCCTACGAGCAGTACTTC.

The rearrangement joins TRBV6-6 to TRBJ2-1; 8 nucleotides match TRBD2. CDR1 and CDR2 from the germline V gene are MNHNY and SVGAGI (reference sequence). The CDR3 spans 15 residues. Germline trimming cut 2 bases from V and 8 bases from J; bases unmatched to any gene: 8. The CDR3 protein is CASSYKREGLDEQFF. The CDR3 DNA follows: TGTGCCAGCAGTTACAAACGGGAGGGCCTGGATGAGCAGTTCTTC.

The gene calls are TRBV2 and TRBJ1-1, with 11 bases matching TRBD1. V lost 10 bases, J lost 1 base, and 8 bases stayed unmatched. Germline V CDR1 and CDR2: SNHLY, FYNNEI. CDR3 length equals 15 residues. Here the CDR3 reads CATQDRGLSNTEAFF. DNA of the CDR3: TGTGCCACTCAGGACAGGGGGCTTTCGAACACTGAAGCTTTCTTT.

This chain connects TRBV29-1 to TRBJ2-1; D remains unclear. The CDR3 length is 12 residues. V lost 5 bases and J lost 0, with 5 bases in between. Germline CDR1 reads SQVTM; CDR2 reads ANQGSEA. The CDR3 nucleotides read TGCAGCGTTCCCGTCTCCTACAATGAGCAGTTCTTC. Protein product: CSVPVSYNEQFF.

The chain employs TRBV30 and TRBJ2-1; a weak D match, TRBD2 (5 bases). Per germline, CDR1 GTSNPN and CDR2 SVGIG (reference sequence). CDR3 length equals 14 residues. V was clipped by 3 bases and J by 0 bases, with 9 bases between them. Written as DNA, the CDR3 is TGTGCCTGGAGCCGAGGAGGCTCCTACAATGAGCAGTTCTTC. Translation: CAWSRGGSYNEQFF. Full variable domain (missing parts from reference TRBV30 and TRBJ2-1): SQTIHQWPATLVQPVGSPLSLECTVEGTSNPNLYWYRQAAGRGLQLLFYSVGIGQISSEVPQNLSASRPQDRQFILSSKKLLLSDSGFYLCAWSRGGSYNEQFFGPGTRLTVL.

This chain joins TRBV28 and TRBJ2-1; 7 nucleotides align to TRBD1. This CDR3 comprises 15 residues. With 9 bases clipped from V and 0 bases from J, the junction kept 8 bases outside the gene matches. The germline V gene encodes CDR1 MDHEN and CDR2 SYDVKM. Here the CDR3 reads CASKISGGSYNEQFF. Written as DNA, the CDR3 is TGTGCCAGTAAAATATCAGGGGGCTCCTACAATGAGCAGTTCTTC.

This chain connects TRBV6-1 to TRBJ1-5; TRBD1 agrees at 8 bases. This CDR3 has 13 amino acids. V shed 6 bases, J shed 3 bases, and the junction held 1 base outside the gene matches. Looked up from germline, CDR1 is MNHNS and CDR2 is SASEGT. The CDR3 reads CASRDRANQPQHF. Written as DNA, the CDR3 is TGTGCCAGCAGGGACAGGGCCAATCAGCCCCAGCATTTT.

The chain uses TRBV7-9 and TRBJ2-1, with D unclear. Between the trimmed V and J ends, which lost 3 bases and 2 bases, there was a span of 8 bases. The CDR3 loop spans 14 amino acids. From germline, CDR1 is SEHNR and CDR2 FQNEAQ (reference sequence). The CDR3 sequence is CASSFLETYNEQFF. The CDR3 region has the DNA TGTGCCAGCAGCTTCCTAGAGACCTACAATGAGCAGTTCTTC.

The rearrangement joins TRBV2 to TRBJ1-4; D is unresolved. The CDR3 is 11 residues long. Per germline, CDR1 SNHLY and CDR2 FYNNEI. V lost 6 bases, J lost 11 bases, and 10 bases lay in between. As DNA, the CDR3 is TGTGCCAGCAGCATGGGCCCGAAACTGTTTTTT. Protein sequence: CASSMGPKLFF. The variable domain in full, completed from reference TRBV2 and TRBJ1-4, reads EPEVTQTPSHQVTQMGQEVILRCVPISNHLYFYWYRQILGQKVEFLVSFYNNEISEKSEIFDDQFSVERPDGSNFTLKIRSTKLEDSAMYFCASSMGPKLFFGSGTQLSVL.

This sequence joins TRBV15 and TRBJ2-3, with 8 nucleotides matching TRBD2. Germline values: CDR1 LNHNV, CDR2 YYDKDF (reference sequence). With 0 bases clipped from V and 5 bases from J, the junction kept 1 base outside the gene matches. The length of the CDR3 is 14 residues. This chain's CDR3 is CATSRDSGGDTQYF. The CDR3 DNA is TGTGCCACCAGCAGAGACAGCGGGGGAGATACGCAGTATTTT.

CDR3 region: CASSEGRGTEQFF. Here the CDR3 DNA reads TGTGCCAGCAGTGAAGGCAGGGGAACTGAGCAGTTCTTC. The gene calls are TRBV6-4 and TRBJ2-1; perhaps TRBD1 as D (6 bases). This CDR3 is 13 amino acids long. The germline V gene encodes CDR1 MRHNA and CDR2 SNTAGT. Deletions cut 3 bases from V and 9 bases from J, with 12 bases between.